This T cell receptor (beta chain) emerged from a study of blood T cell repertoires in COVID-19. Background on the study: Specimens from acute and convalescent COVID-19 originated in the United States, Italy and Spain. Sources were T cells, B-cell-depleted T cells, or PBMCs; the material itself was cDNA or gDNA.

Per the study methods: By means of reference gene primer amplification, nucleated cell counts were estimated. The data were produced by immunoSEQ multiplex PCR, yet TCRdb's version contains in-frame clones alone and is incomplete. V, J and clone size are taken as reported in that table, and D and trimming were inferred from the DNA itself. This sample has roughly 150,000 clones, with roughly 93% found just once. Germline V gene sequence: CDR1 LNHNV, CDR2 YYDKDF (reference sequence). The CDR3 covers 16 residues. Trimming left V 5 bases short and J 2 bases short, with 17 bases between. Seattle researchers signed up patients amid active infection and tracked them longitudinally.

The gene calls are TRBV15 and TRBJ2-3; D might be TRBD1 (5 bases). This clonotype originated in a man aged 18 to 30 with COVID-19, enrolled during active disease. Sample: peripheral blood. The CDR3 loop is CATSGRQTSTTDTQYF. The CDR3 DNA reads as TGTGCCACCAGCGGCAGACAGACATCGACCACAGATACGCAGTATTTT.